These T cell receptor beta chains were read from a single sample in a study of neoadjuvant anti-PD-1 for oral cavity cancer. Assay used: immunoSEQ multiplex PCR; TCRdb lists only in-frame clones, some missing. Of more than 30,000 clones detected, about 36% appear once; the ten largest clones hold roughly 16%. The starting material was tumor tissue, obtained after nivolumab (anti-PD-1) treatment. These receptors originate from a person aged 40-85 years with oral cavity squamous cell carcinoma. CDR3s include the opening cysteine and the closing phenylalanine or tryptophan. A D gene is named only where the DNA matches it firmly. Not every row has a clone size; where given, it reads once, few, many or a size class.

D: TRBD2
J: TRBJ2-3
V: TRBV5-1
size: NA
DNA: TGCGCCAGCAGCCGGGGGGACTTCCGAGGGGCAGATACGCAGTATTTT
CDR3: CASSRGDFRGADTQYF

D: TRBD1
J: TRBJ1-5
V: TRBV7-9
size: NA
DNA: TGTGCCAGCAGCCCCATGGGACAGGGGGACCAGCCCCAGCATTTT
CDR3: CASSPMGQGDQPQHF

D: NA
J: TRBJ1-2
V: TRBV5-1
size: NA
DNA: TGCGCCAGCAGCTGGGCTAGAGAGGGCTACACCTTC
CDR3: CASSWAREGYTF

D: TRBD1
J: TRBJ2-3
V: TRBV4-2
size: many
DNA: TGTGCCAGCAGCTTGGACAGTGGGACAGGGACAGATACGCAGTATTTT
CDR3: CASSLDSGTGTDTQYF

D: NA
J: TRBJ1-2
V: TRBV10-3
size: NA
DNA: TGTGCCATCAGTGAAGGGAACAGCGACTATGGCTACACCTTC
CDR3: CAISEGNSDYGYTF

D: TRBD2
J: TRBJ2-1
V: TRBV29-1
size: NA
DNA: TGCAGCGTTGAGCGGGGGAGCTCCTACAATGAGCAGTTCTTC
CDR3: CSVERGSSYNEQFF

D: NA
J: TRBJ1-5
V: TRBV5-1
size: NA
DNA: TGCGCCAGCAGCTTGGACCCCTCAGGGACACAGCCCCAGCATTTT
CDR3: CASSLDPSGTQPQHF

D: NA
J: TRBJ2-7
V: TRBV30
size: NA
DNA: TGTGCCTGGAGTGTAGGGCTCGACTACTCCTACTACGAGCAGTACTTC
CDR3: CAWSVGLDYSYYEQYF

D: TRBD1
J: TRBJ1-2
V: TRBV7-9
size: NA
DNA: TGTGCCAGCAGTTCGGGGACAGGGCCGTATGGCTACACCTTC
CDR3: CASSSGTGPYGYTF

D: NA
J: TRBJ1-3
V: TRBV18
size: NA
DNA: TGTGCCAGCTCACCACAGGGGAGCTCTGGAAACACCATATATTTT
CDR3: CASSPQGSSGNTIYF

D: TRBD1
J: TRBJ1-3
V: TRBV10-3
size: NA
DNA: TGTGCCATCAGTACCGGGACAGGGTACTCTGGAAACACCATATATTTT
CDR3: CAISTGTGYSGNTIYF

D: TRBD2
J: TRBJ2-7
V: TRBV28
size: NA
DNA: TGTGCCAGCCGAGATAGCGGGAGCAGCTACGAGCAGTACTTC
CDR3: CASRDSGSSYEQYF

D: TRBD2
J: TRBJ2-1
V: TRBV7-2
size: once
DNA: TGTGCCAGCAGCTTAGAAGGTAGCGGGTCCTACAATGAGCAGTTCTTC
CDR3: CASSLEGSGSYNEQFF

D: TRBD1
J: TRBJ2-7
V: TRBV6-1
size: many
DNA: TGTGCCGTACAACAGGGGACCTCCTACGAGCAGTACTTC
CDR3: CAVQQGTSYEQYF

D: NA
J: TRBJ2-1
V: TRBV11-1
size: few
DNA: TGTGCCAGCAGTTTCGAAGTCGCCCGGAGTGAGCAGTTCTTC
CDR3: CASSFEVARSEQFF

D: NA
J: TRBJ2-2
V: TRBV27
size: NA
DNA: TGTGCCAGCGCCCCGGGGCTCGTCACCGGGGAGCTGTTTTTT
CDR3: CASAPGLVTGELFF

D: NA
J: TRBJ2-7
V: TRBV19
size: few
DNA: TGTGCCAGTAGTATGAGGTTGTGGGGCGCGTCCAACGAGCAGTACTTC
CDR3: CASSMRLWGASNEQYF

D: TRBD1
J: TRBJ2-7
V: TRBV27
size: NA
DNA: TGTGCCAGCAGTTTACTCCCGACAGGGACCTACGAGCAGTACTTC
CDR3: CASSLLPTGTYEQYF

D: TRBD2
J: TRBJ2-1
V: TRBV9
size: NA
DNA: TGTGCCAGCAGCGTAAGCCGCCAGCGGGAGGACAATGAGCAGTTCTTC
CDR3: CASSVSRQREDNEQFF

D: TRBD2
J: TRBJ2-7
V: TRBV18
size: NA
DNA: TGTGCCAGCTCACCTCCGGGACTAGCGAACTCCTACGAGCAGTACTTC
CDR3: CASSPPGLANSYEQYF

D: NA
J: TRBJ2-5
V: TRBV19
size: few
DNA: TGTGCCAGTACCGAACAAGAGACCCAGTACTTC
CDR3: CASTEQETQYF

D: TRBD1
J: TRBJ2-5
V: TRBV4-1
size: NA
DNA: TGCGCCAGCAGCGAACCGGACAGGGTAGGGGAGACCCAGTACTTC
CDR3: CASSEPDRVGETQYF

D: TRBD2
J: TRBJ2-7
V: TRBV6-1
size: once
DNA: TGTGCCAGCAGTGAACTAGCGGGAGGGCCCCACGAGCAGTACTTC
CDR3: CASSELAGGPHEQYF

D: NA
J: TRBJ2-1
V: TRBV27
size: NA
DNA: TGTGCCAGCAGGTCACACCTAGGTTTTGCAACCAATGAGCAGTTCTTC
CDR3: CASRSHLGFATNEQFF

D: NA
J: TRBJ1-5
V: TRBV5-8
size: NA
DNA: TGTGCCAGCAGTTTTACACCGAATCAGCCCCAGCATTTT
CDR3: CASSFTPNQPQHF

D: NA
J: TRBJ2-1
V: TRBV30
size: NA
DNA: TGTGCCTGGAGGGCCTGGGGAGGGGGGCCAAACAATGAGCAGTTCTTC
CDR3: CAWRAWGGGPNNEQFF

D: NA
J: TRBJ2-7
V: TRBV6-1
size: NA
DNA: TGTGCCAGCAGCGTCGGACTCGTCGACGAGCAGTACTTC
CDR3: CASSVGLVDEQYF

D: NA
J: TRBJ2-5
V: TRBV25-1
size: many
DNA: TGTGCCAGCAGTGAACCCAACAGACAGGTCCCCCAGTACTTC
CDR3: CASSEPNRQVPQYF

D: NA
J: TRBJ2-3
V: TRBV2
size: NA
DNA: TGTGCCAGCAGCGGGACACCCCGGGGCACAGATACGCAGTATTTT
CDR3: CASSGTPRGTDTQYF

D: NA
J: TRBJ2-7
V: TRBV6-1
size: few
DNA: TGTGCCAGCAGTGAAGCAGGTAGGAGAACCAAACCGGACGAGCAGTACTTC
CDR3: CASSEAGRRTKPDEQYF

D: NA
J: TRBJ1-1
V: TRBV7-9
size: medium-sized
DNA: TGTGCCAGCAGCTTAGCCCCGGACAAGGTCCCAAAACACACTGAAGCTTTCTTT
CDR3: CASSLAPDKVPKHTEAFF

D: NA
J: TRBJ2-1
V: TRBV11-2
size: once
DNA: TGTGCCAGCAGCTCCGGTGGGGCGTTAGGGTCGGGGAATGAGCAGTTCTTC
CDR3: CASSSGGALGSGNEQFF

D: NA
J: TRBJ2-1
V: TRBV6-1
size: many
DNA: TGTGCCAGCAGTGAACAGGGGTGGGATGAGCAGTTCTTC
CDR3: CASSEQGWDEQFF

D: TRBD1
J: TRBJ1-2
V: TRBV5-6
size: NA
DNA: TGTGCCAGCAGCTTGGAACCCCAGGGGGCCTGGTATGGCTACACCTTC
CDR3: CASSLEPQGAWYGYTF

D: TRBD2
J: TRBJ2-3
V: TRBV4-1
size: many
DNA: TGCGCCAGCAGCCTAAGAAGTAGGGATGGAGCGGGGAGCACAGATACGCAGTATTTT
CDR3: CASSLRSRDGAGSTDTQYF

D: NA
J: TRBJ2-7
V: TRBV29-1
size: few
DNA: TGCAGCGTTGAAACGGAGACCTACGAGCAGTACTTC
CDR3: CSVETETYEQYF

D: NA
J: TRBJ2-3
V: TRBV7-3
size: many
DNA: TGTGCCAGCAGCGCAGGCTGGGGGCCCACAGATACGCAGTATTTT
CDR3: CASSAGWGPTDTQYF

D: TRBD1
J: TRBJ1-1
V: TRBV6-6
size: NA
DNA: TGTGCCAGCAGTTCAACAGGGGGCACTGAAGCTTTCTTT
CDR3: CASSSTGGTEAFF

D: NA
J: TRBJ1-5
V: TRBV27
size: many
DNA: TGTGCCAGCAGTTTAATGGGGAGTCAGCCCCAGCATTTT
CDR3: CASSLMGSQPQHF

D: NA
J: TRBJ2-1
V: TRBV7-3
size: NA
DNA: TGTGCCAGCAGTCCCGACGGCTACTCCTACAATGAGCAGTTCTTC
CDR3: CASSPDGYSYNEQFF

D: TRBD1
J: TRBJ1-2
V: TRBV2
size: NA
DNA: TGTGCCAGCAGTGAAGGGGGACAGGGTTTAAATACTAACTATGGCTACACCTTC
CDR3: CASSEGGQGLNTNYGYTF

D: TRBD2
J: TRBJ2-1
V: TRBV5-4
size: NA
DNA: TGTGCCAGCAGCCTAGCAAGTAGCGGGAGAAAAAATGAGCAGTTCTTC
CDR3: CASSLASSGRKNEQFF

D: TRBD1
J: TRBJ1-2
V: TRBV30
size: NA
DNA: TGTGCCTGGACGACAGGGGGAGCTTATGGCTACACCTTC
CDR3: CAWTTGGAYGYTF

D: NA
J: TRBJ2-5
V: TRBV5-1
size: NA
DNA: TGCGCCAGCAGCTTGGACAGGGGAGGAGAGACCCAGTACTTC
CDR3: CASSLDRGGETQYF

D: NA
J: TRBJ2-1
V: TRBV12-5
size: NA
DNA: TGTGCTAGTGGTTTGTCCCCAGGGGTTCATGAGCAGTTCTTC
CDR3: CASGLSPGVHEQFF

D: TRBD1
J: TRBJ2-7
V: TRBV5-4
size: few
DNA: TGTGCCAGCAGCTGGTCCGGTGACAGGGGGTACGAGCAGTACTTC
CDR3: CASSWSGDRGYEQYF

D: NA
J: TRBJ1-3
V: TRBV19
size: NA
DNA: TGTGCCAGTAGTACCTCAAGGCTCTCTGGAAACACCATATATTTT
CDR3: CASSTSRLSGNTIYF

D: NA
J: TRBJ2-3
V: TRBV15
size: few
DNA: TGTGCCACCAGCAGAGATCGCGGGGACACAGATACGCAGTATTTT
CDR3: CATSRDRGDTDTQYF

D: NA
J: TRBJ2-1
V: TRBV27
size: many
DNA: TGTGCCAGCAGTTCCACATACAATGAGCAGTTCTTC
CDR3: CASSSTYNEQFF

D: NA
J: TRBJ2-7
V: TRBV18
size: many
DNA: TGTGCCAGCTCACCATTGAAAGATACCTACGAGCAGTACTTC
CDR3: CASSPLKDTYEQYF

D: NA
J: TRBJ1-5
V: TRBV7-9
size: NA
DNA: TGTGCCAGCAGCTTTGGAGCGGACGGTTTCTCGCCCCAGCATTTT
CDR3: CASSFGADGFSPQHF

D: NA
J: TRBJ2-1
V: TRBV18
size: few
DNA: TGTGCCAGCTCAGGTAGCTACAATGAGCAGTTCTTC
CDR3: CASSGSYNEQFF

D: TRBD1
J: TRBJ1-5
V: TRBV6-5
size: NA
DNA: TGTGCCAGCAGAAGGACAGGGCGAAATCAGCCCCAGCATTTT
CDR3: CASRRTGRNQPQHF

D: NA
J: TRBJ2-7
V: TRBV10-3
size: many
DNA: TGTGCCATCAGTGACGGGAGCTCCTACGAGCAGTACTTC
CDR3: CAISDGSSYEQYF

D: NA
J: TRBJ2-1
V: TRBV19
size: many
DNA: TGTGCCAGTAGTGGGGTCGGATTTAGCTCCTACAATGAGCAGTTCTTC
CDR3: CASSGVGFSSYNEQFF